The T cell receptor (beta chain) described here comes from a study of blood T cell repertoires in COVID-19. As for the study in general: Acute and convalescent COVID-19 specimens originated in the United States, Italy and Spain. PBMCs, B-cell-depleted T cells, or T cells were the source of the cDNA or gDNA that made up the material.

In the authors' methods: How many nucleated cells were present was estimated from reference gene primer amplification. TCRdb's table, derived via immunoSEQ multiplex PCR, lists solely in-frame clones and lacks some. V and J calls and clone size are as listed in that table; D and trimming were resolved from the DNA. The table lists 50,000 to 65,000 clones, around 86% of them singletons, with approximately 0.99% in the top ten. Germline V CDR1 and CDR2: SGHRS, YFSETQ. The V and J ends lost 0 bases and 5 bases respectively, with 9 bases between them. There are 15 residues in the CDR3. This clonotype was obtained from a man between 65 and 79 years old with acute or convalescent COVID-19. Specimen: peripheral blood. J is TRBJ1-6 and V is TRBV5-1; TRBD1 might be the D (6 bases). The CDR3 nucleotides read TGCGCCAGCAGCTTGGGGACAGCTAATAATTCACCCCTCCACTTT. Translating gives CASSLGTANNSPLHF.